These 27 T cell receptor beta chains were all obtained from the same sample, sequenced in a study of T cells in Graves' hyperthyroidism and ophthalmopathy. Template material for amplifying TCR beta CDR3 regions consisted of RNA transcripts. TCR CDR3 regions were first amplified by RT-PCR with HTBI primers. TCRdb recomputed calls from the multiplex PCR reads with MiXCR, one row per CDR3 protein. The sample has roughly 570,000 distinct CDR3 sequences, about 45% seen once. Material: peripheral blood or thyroid tissue (not recorded which). All receptors come from a woman younger than 30 with Graves' hyperthyroidism.

This clonotype was seen at least ten times. V usage is TRBV7-6 and J usage is TRBJ1-1; D possibly corresponds to TRBD1 (6 bases). The V end lost 5 bases, the J end lost 5 bases, and 18 bases lay between the germline ends. Germline V gives CDR1 SGHVS, CDR2 FNYEAQ. The CDR3 is 15 amino acids. The CDR3 DNA reads as TGTGCCAGCAGCCCCGAACAGGAAGGGGGGACTGAAGCTTTCTTT. Protein product: CASSPEQEGGTEAFF.

In its sample, this clonotype was seen a few times. A read error may produce the germline difference seen at one junction end. The chain links TRBV20-1 to TRBJ1-1; TRBD1 agrees at 10 bases. The germline CDR1 and CDR2 sequences are DFQATT and SNEGSKA (reference sequence). This CDR3 region has 15 residues. The CDR3 spells CSAKGTGVYGTGAFF. CDR3 sequence (DNA): TGCAGTGCTAAGGGGACAGGGGTTTACGGGACTGGAGCTTTCTTT.

The chain recombines TRBV24-1 with TRBJ2-1; TRBD2 matches at 14 bases. Losses at the gene ends were 4 bases for V and 9 bases for J; bases not matched to a gene: 7. The germline gives CDR1 KGHDR, CDR2 SFDVKD. The CDR3 has 16 amino acids. The CDR3 spells CATSDIAGLAGVEQFF. Written as DNA, the CDR3 is TGTGCCACCAGTGACATAGCGGGACTAGCGGGAGTTGAGCAGTTCTTC.

This clonotype came up many times. This rearrangement joins TRBV20-1 to TRBJ1-1; TRBD1 might be the D (5 bases). Trimming left V 3 bases short and J 5 bases short, with 13 bases between. Germline loops: CDR1 DFQATT, CDR2 SNEGSKA (reference sequence). The CDR3 length is 13 residues. The CDR3 DNA reads as TGCAGTGCTAGGGGGGAAGGGGAGACTGAAGCTTTCTTT. This codes for CSARGEGETEAFF.

The chain recombines TRBV24-1 with TRBJ1-5, with 8 bases that match TRBD1. In germline, CDR1 is KGHDR, CDR2 SFDVKD. The CDR3 extends over 17 amino acids. V was pared by 3 bases and J by 6 bases, with 12 bases of the junction left unmatched. The CDR3, as DNA: TGTGCCACCAGTGATCGGACAGGGCAGGTATTCGGTCAGCCCCAGCATTTT. Residues: CATSDRTGQVFGQPQHF.

Notes on this clonotype: The DNA is left out, because the CDR3 cannot be placed on it with certainty; the CDR3 is given as TCRdb lists it. The chain has TRBV20-1 and TRBJ2-2; TRBD1 is taken as the D call from the table, unchecked against the DNA. The CDR3 is 13 residues long, counting both termini. Per the germline V gene, CDR1 is DFQATT and CDR2 is SNEGSKA (reference sequence). CDR3: CSARGGEPGSCFF.

V gene TRBV5-6 combines with J gene TRBJ1-2; no reliable D call. The CDR3 is 14 residues long. V lost 4 bases and J 4 bases, leaving 14 bases between the germline ends. Germline CDR1 SGHDT, CDR2 YYEEEE. CDR3 in DNA: TGTGCCAGCAGCCGACTCGAAGACCCCTATGGCTACACCTTC. It specifies CASSRLEDPYGYTF. The variable domain in full, with the rest retrieved from reference TRBV5-6 and TRBJ1-2, is DAGVTQSPTHLIKTRGQQVTLRCSPKSGHDTVSWYQQALGQGPQFIFQYYEEEERQRGNFPDRFSGHQFPNYSSELNVNALLLGDSALYLCASSRLEDPYGYTFGSGTRLTVV.

This clonotype was counted between two and nine times. The gene calls are TRBV30 and TRBJ1-6; D is possibly TRBD1 (5 bases). Germline CDR1 GTSNPN, CDR2 SVGIG (reference sequence). CDR3 length: 15 residues. V lost 0 bases and J 9 bases, leaving 15 bases between the germline ends. CDR3 sequence reads: CAWSVLPGGGSPLHF. DNA for the CDR3: TGTGCCTGGAGTGTACTCCCCGGGGGAGGTTCACCCCTCCACTTT.

As concerns this clonotype: This may be a read error: a much more frequent sequence differs by one nucleotide. This chain links TRBV10-3 with TRBJ2-7; D possibly corresponds to TRBD2 (6 bases). CDR1 and CDR2 from the germline V gene are ENHRY and SYGVKD. The length of the CDR3 is 16 residues. Trimming took 0 bases from V and 7 from J, leaving 19 bases between them. The CDR3 spells CAISESAGLSYNEQYF. The CDR3 DNA sequence: TGTGCCATCAGTGAGTCGGCGGGGCTGTCCTACAATGAGCAGTACTTC.

For this clonotype: One end of the junction varies from germline; a read error may be responsible. V usage is TRBV7-4 and J usage is TRBJ1-2, with D tentatively TRBD1 (5 bases). There are 13 residues in the CDR3. Germline lookup yields CDR1 SGHVT and CDR2 SQSDAQ. The DNA for the CDR3 is TGTGCCAGCAGCTTGCGGACACGGTATGGCCACACCTTC. Translating it yields CASSLRTRYGHTF.

This clonotype was recorded only once. The chain combines TRBV29-1 with TRBJ2-6; D unclear. CDR3 length: 14 residues. The V end lost 4 bases, the J end lost 7 bases, and 14 bases lay between the germline ends. Germline CDR1 and CDR2: SQVTM and ANQGSEA. The CDR3 spells CSVVLGSGANVLTF. In DNA form, the CDR3 reads TGCAGCGTTGTATTAGGGTCGGGCGCCAACGTCCTGACTTTC. The variable domain in full, with the rest retrieved from reference TRBV29-1 and TRBJ2-6, is SAVISQKPSRDICQRGTSLTIQCQVDSQVTMMFWYRQQPGQSLTLIATANQGSEATYESGFVIDKFPISRPNLTFSTLTVSNMSPEDSSIYLCSVVLGSGANVLTFGAGSRLTVL.

In this sample, this clonotype turned up a few times. V gene TRBV2 combines with J gene TRBJ1-2, with 7 bases aligning to TRBD1. Per the germline V gene, CDR1 is SNHLY and CDR2 is FYNNEI. This CDR3 is built from 11 residues. The V gene end was trimmed by 10 bases and the J gene end by 12 bases; junction bases not matched to a gene: 11. The CDR3 spells CATRTGSGNTF. CDR3 DNA sequence: TGTGCCACCAGGACAGGCTCTGGAAACACCTTC.

This sequence joins TRBV12-3 or TRBV12-4 and TRBJ1-4; possible D gene TRBD1, 5 bases. With 2 bases removed from V and 4 bases from J, the gap between germline ends came to 17 bases. The CDR3 consists of 17 residues. DNA of the CDR3: TGTGCCAGCAGTTTAAGCCCAGGGCCCGACTATAATGAAAAACTGTTTTTT. Its protein is CASSLSPGPDYNEKLFF.

This sequence joins TRBV20-1 and TRBJ2-7, with 13 nucleotides matching TRBD2. The CDR3 runs to 14 residues. In germline, CDR1 is DFQATT, CDR2 SNEGSKA (reference sequence). V lost 3 bases, J lost 9 bases, and 8 bases stayed unmatched. The CDR3 DNA reads as TGCAGTGCTAGGACTAGCGGGAGGTCAGATACGCAGTACTTC. Translating it yields CSARTSGRSDTQYF.

The table lists this clonotype with many counts. The chain combines TRBV9 with TRBJ2-7, with 8 bases fitting TRBD1. V dropped 4 bases and J dropped 2; count of bases not matched to a gene: 8. This CDR3 is built from 15 residues. The V gene's germline CDR1 is SGDLS and CDR2 YYNGEE. CDR3 sequence (DNA): TGTGCCAGCAGCCCCCGGACAGGGCTCCCCTACGAGCAGTACTTC. Encoded protein: CASSPRTGLPYEQYF.

There are a few counts of this clonotype. The V gene is TRBV5-6, the J gene TRBJ2-7; D gene ambiguous. The V and J ends lost 1 base and 2 bases respectively, with 7 bases between them. This CDR3 is built from 13 residues. Per the germline V gene, CDR1 is SGHDT and CDR2 is YYEEEE. In nucleotides, the CDR3 is TGTGCCAGCAGCTTGAGACGGGCCTACGAGCAGTACTTC. Its translation is CASSLRRAYEQYF. The variable domain in full, with the rest retrieved from reference TRBV5-6 and TRBJ2-7, is DAGVTQSPTHLIKTRGQQVTLRCSPKSGHDTVSWYQQALGQGPQFIFQYYEEEERQRGNFPDRFSGHQFPNYSSELNVNALLLGDSALYLCASSLRRAYEQYFGPGTRLTVT.

This clonotype has at least ten counts. One end of the junction is discordant with germline, which a read error may explain. The rearrangement uses TRBV5-1 and TRBJ2-7; the match to TRBD2 covers 9 bases. CDR1 and CDR2 (germline): SGHRS, YFSETQ. CDR3 length: 16 amino acids. CDR3 DNA sequence: TGTGCCAGCAGCGTGAGTGGGCTAGCGGGATTCTACGAGCAGTACTTC. Translating it yields CASSVSGLAGFYEQYF.

The rearrangement uses TRBV6-5 and TRBJ1-1, with 7 bases lining up with TRBD1. Germline V lookup: CDR1 MNHEY, CDR2 SVGAGI. The CDR3 length is 14 residues. The trim removed 5 bases at V and 6 bases at J, leaving 9 bases unmatched. The CDR3 DNA follows: TGTGCCAGCAGTCAAAACCAGGGGGAATCTGAAGCTTTCTTT. Encoded protein: CASSQNQGESEAFF.

This clonotype was counted at least ten times. The gene calls are TRBV7-2 and TRBJ2-7; weak D call: TRBD2 (6 bases). This CDR3 comprises 14 residues. Germline assignment: CDR1 SGHTA and CDR2 FQGNSA. Between the trimmed V and J ends, which lost 4 bases and 3 bases, there was a span of 13 bases. The CDR3 DNA reads TGTGCCAGCAGCTCACCAGCTAGCGTCTACGAGCAGTACTTC. Its translation: CASSSPASVYEQYF.

This chain uses TRBV2 with TRBJ2-7; D gene unclear. TRBJ2-1 explains the end of the DNA better; the J call may be wrong. This CDR3 comprises 10 residues. CDR1 and CDR2 from the germline V gene are SNHLY and FYNNEI. In DNA form, the CDR3 reads TGTGCCAGCAGTGTGATCGAGCAGTTCTTC. Its protein is CASSVIEQFF.

The rearrangement links TRBV2 to TRBJ1-1; D uncertain. V gave up 3 bases and J gave up 8 bases, with 13 bases separating them. The CDR3 covers 13 residues. The germline V gene has CDR1 SNHLY and CDR2 FYNNEI. The chain's CDR3 is CASSEIDNPEAFF. The CDR3 DNA follows: TGTGCCAGCAGTGAGATAGACAACCCGGAAGCTTTCTTT.

The CDR3 protein is CASSQGAINGGLRYTF. CDR3 DNA: TGCGCCAGCAGCCAAGGGGCTATTAATGGGGGCCTACGCTACACCTTC. The rearrangement uses TRBV4-1 and TRBJ1-2, with a possible D match to TRBD1 (6 bases). V lost 1 base to trimming and J lost 9 bases, with 21 bases between them. In germline, CDR1 is MGHRA, CDR2 YSYEKL. The CDR3 is 16 amino acids.

This clonotype showed up many times. The V gene is TRBV19, the J gene TRBJ1-5, with D maybe TRBD1 (5 bases). V was clipped by 4 bases and J by 5 bases, with 9 bases between them. The CDR3 is 13 amino acids. Germline V gene lookup returns CDR1 LNHDA and CDR2 SQIVND (reference sequence). The CDR3 region is CASSREGYQPQHF. Written as DNA, the CDR3 is TGTGCCAGTAGTAGGGAGGGGTATCAGCCCCAGCATTTT.

This clonotype was counted once. J is TRBJ1-2 and V is TRBV7-3; D not resolved. The CDR3 covers 15 residues. Deletions cut 5 bases from V and 4 bases from J, with 17 bases between. Per the germline V gene, CDR1 is SGHTA and CDR2 is FQGTGA. The CDR3 loop is CASSPDTGVGYGYTF. The CDR3 DNA reads as TGTGCCAGCAGCCCTGACACCGGGGTGGGCTATGGCTACACCTTC.

This clonotype has a single count. The chain has TRBV7-2 and TRBJ1-3, with D perhaps matching TRBD1 (5 bases). Trimming cost V 5 bases and J 2 bases, with 13 bases left between them. Looked up from germline, CDR1 is SGHTA and CDR2 is FQGNSA. This CDR3 region has 15 residues. This chain's CDR3 is CASSEIDSAGNTIYF. The CDR3 nucleotides read TGTGCCAGCAGCGAGATCGACAGTGCTGGAAACACCATATATTTT.

This clonotype was detected many times. This sequence joins TRBV2 and TRBJ2-6; no clear D. The germline gives CDR1 SNHLY, CDR2 FYNNEI. V lost 0 bases and J lost 0, with 6 bases in between. The CDR3 totals 16 residues. The CDR3 loop is CASSEAVGSGANVLTF. The CDR3 nucleotides read TGTGCCAGCAGTGAAGCTGTGGGCTCTGGGGCCAACGTCCTGACTTTC.

This clonotype has at least ten counts. The rearrangement joins TRBV10-3 to TRBJ2-3; D uncertain. Germline assignment: CDR1 ENHRY and CDR2 SYGVKD. The V gene lost 6 bases and the J gene lost 2 bases, with 3 bases spanning the gap. This CDR3 is 11 amino acids long. CDR3 loop: CAIRDTDTQYF. CDR3 DNA sequence: TGTGCCATCAGGGACACAGATACGCAGTATTTT.